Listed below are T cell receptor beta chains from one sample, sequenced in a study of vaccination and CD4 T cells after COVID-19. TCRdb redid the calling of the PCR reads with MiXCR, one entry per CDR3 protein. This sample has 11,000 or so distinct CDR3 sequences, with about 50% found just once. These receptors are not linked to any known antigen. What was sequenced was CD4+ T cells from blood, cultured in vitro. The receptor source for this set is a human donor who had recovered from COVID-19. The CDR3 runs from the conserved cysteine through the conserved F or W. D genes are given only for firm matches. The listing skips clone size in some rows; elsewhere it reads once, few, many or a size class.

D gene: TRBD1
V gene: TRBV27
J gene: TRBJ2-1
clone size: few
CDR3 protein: CASSPSPGTGNYNEQFF
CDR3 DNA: TGTGCCAGCAGTCCATCCCCGGGGACAGGGAATTACAATGAGCAGTTCTTC

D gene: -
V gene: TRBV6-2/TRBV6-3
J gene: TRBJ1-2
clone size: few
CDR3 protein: CASSYWRNDGYTF
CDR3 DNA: TGTGCCAGCAGTTACTGGAGAAATGATGGCTACACCTTC

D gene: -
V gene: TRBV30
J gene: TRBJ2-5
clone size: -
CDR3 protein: CAWSDIVRETQYF
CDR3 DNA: TGTGCCTGGAGTGACATTGTACGGGAGACCCAGTACTTC

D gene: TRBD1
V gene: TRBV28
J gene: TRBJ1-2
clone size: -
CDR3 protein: CASREQGARGYTF
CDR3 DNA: TGTGCCAGCAGAGAACAGGGGGCGAGGGGCTACACCTTC

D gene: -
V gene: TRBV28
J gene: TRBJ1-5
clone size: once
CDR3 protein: CATVILGGNQPQHF
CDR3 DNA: TGTGCCACCGTTATCCTGGGGGGCAATCAGCCCCAGCATTTT

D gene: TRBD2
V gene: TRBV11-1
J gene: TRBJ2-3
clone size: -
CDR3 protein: CASSLGTSGRAGDTQYF
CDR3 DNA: TGTGCCAGCAGCTTGGGGACTAGCGGGAGGGCAGGAGATACGCAGTATTTT

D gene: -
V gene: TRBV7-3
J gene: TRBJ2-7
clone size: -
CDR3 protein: CASSLSQSGELYF
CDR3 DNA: TGTGCCAGCAGCTTATCGCAGTCCGGGGAGCTGTACTTC

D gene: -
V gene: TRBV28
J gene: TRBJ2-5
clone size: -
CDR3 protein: CASSRGREETQYF
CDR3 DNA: TGTGCCAGCAGCCGAGGAAGGGAAGAGACCCAGTACTTC

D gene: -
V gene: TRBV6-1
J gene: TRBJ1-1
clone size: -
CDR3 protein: CASNRAMNTEAFF
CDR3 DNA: TGTGCCAGTAACAGGGCCATGAACACTGAAGCTTTCTTT

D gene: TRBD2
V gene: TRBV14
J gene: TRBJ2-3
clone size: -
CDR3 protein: CASSRGLADTQYF
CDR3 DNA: TGTGCCAGCAGCCGCGGACTAGCAGATACGCAGTATTTT

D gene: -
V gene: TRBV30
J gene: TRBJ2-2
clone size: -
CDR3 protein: CAWRSFAATNTGELFF
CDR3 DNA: TGTGCCTGGAGGTCCTTTGCGGCTACGAACACCGGGGAGCTGTTTTTT

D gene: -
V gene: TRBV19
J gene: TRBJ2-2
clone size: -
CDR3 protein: CASSTSRAQSTGELFF
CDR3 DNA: TGTGCCAGTAGTACCTCTAGAGCGCAATCCACCGGGGAGCTGTTTTTT

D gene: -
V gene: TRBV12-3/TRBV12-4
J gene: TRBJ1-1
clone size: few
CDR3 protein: CASSLIKAGPTEAFF
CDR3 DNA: TGTGCCAGCAGTCTGATTAAGGCAGGGCCAACTGAAGCTTTCTTT

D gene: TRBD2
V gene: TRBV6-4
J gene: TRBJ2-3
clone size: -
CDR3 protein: CASSASGTDTQYF
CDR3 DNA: TGTGCCAGCAGTGCTAGCGGGACAGATACGCAGTATTTT

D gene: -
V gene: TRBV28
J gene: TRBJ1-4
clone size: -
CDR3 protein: CATLQGTGEKLFF
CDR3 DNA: TGTGCCACCCTACAGGGAACGGGTGAAAAACTGTTTTTT

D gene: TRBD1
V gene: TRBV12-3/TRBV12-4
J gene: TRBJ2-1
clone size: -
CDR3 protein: CASSRSSGGEDEQFF
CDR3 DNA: TGTGCCAGCAGTCGTAGTTCAGGGGGCGAGGATGAGCAGTTCTTC

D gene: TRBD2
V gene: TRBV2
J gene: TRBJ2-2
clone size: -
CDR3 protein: CASSPGLGTNTGELFF
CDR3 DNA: TGTGCCAGCAGTCCCGGACTAGGGACGAACACCGGGGAGCTGTTTTTT

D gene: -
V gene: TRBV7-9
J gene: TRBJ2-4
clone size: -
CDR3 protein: CASSLDGNIQYF
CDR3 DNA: TGTGCCAGCAGCTTAGATGGCAACATTCAGTACTTC